This T cell receptor beta chain was obtained from a study of CD8+CD57+ T cells in acquired aplastic anemia. Study-level background: When averaged, DNA from sorted CD4+ and CD8+ cells came to 2.5 to 3.5 ug.

This clonotype was seen at least ten times. Its matching antigen is unknown. Selection for sequencing was limited to patients who had shown CD8+CD57+ cell expansion by flow cytometry. The TCR beta profiling, which covered VDJ combination and CDR3 sequence, was carried out using genomic DNA as the template. MiXCR was run by TCRdb on the reads, yielding one entry per CDR3 protein. The table includes around 430,000 distinct CDR3 sequences, around a third detected once. Study conclusions and caveats: No significant patient-versus-control difference appeared in CD8+ Simpson's diversity.

Looked up from germline, CDR1 is DFQATT and CDR2 is SNEGSKA (reference sequence). V lost 5 bases and J lost 2, with 3 bases in between. The CDR3 spans 10 residues. The V call is TRBV20-1, the J call TRBJ1-2; D is ambiguous. The sequenced sample was sorted CD4+, CD8+, or CD8+CD57+ T cells (not recorded which) from PBMCs. The receptor was derived from a human donor with aplastic anemia. The CDR3: CSALNYGYTF. In DNA form, the CDR3 reads TGCAGTGCTCTGAACTATGGCTACACCTTC.